A single sample is the source of the 21 T cell receptor beta chains below, sequenced in a study of cytomegalovirus exposure and HLA in healthy donors. Vbeta (60) and Jbeta (13) primers were used in the PCR. Here immunoSEQ multiplex PCR was the method, and the copy in TCRdb shows in-frame clones only, minus some. The data show fewer than 110,000 clones, with around 72% seen just once and around 13% held by the top ten. The sample consisted of PBMCs. The receptors come from a woman aged 40 to 50 in good health and CMV-seropositive.

The V gene is TRBV6-1, the J gene TRBJ2-7; 8 nucleotides match TRBD1. V dropped 1 base and J dropped 7; count of bases not matched to a gene: 9. This CDR3 comprises 15 residues. Germline CDR1 MNHNS, CDR2 SASEGT. CDR3: CASSEVGTGGFEQYF. CDR3 sequence (DNA): TGTGCCAGCAGTGAAGTTGGGACAGGAGGCTTTGAGCAGTACTTC.

The chain links TRBV28 to TRBJ1-2; weak D call: TRBD1 (6 bases). Trimming left V 6 bases short and J 6 bases short, with 8 bases between. The CDR3 is 11 residues long. CDR1 is MDHEN and CDR2 is SYDVKM in the germline V gene. CDR3 DNA sequence: TGTGCCAGCAGCCCAGGGGATGGCTACACCTTC. Protein sequence: CASSPGDGYTF.

The gene calls are TRBV5-4 and TRBJ1-4; tentatively, D is TRBD1 (6 bases). Trimming left V 0 bases short and J 0 bases short, with 12 bases between. The CDR3 totals 17 residues. Germline V gives CDR1 SGHNT, CDR2 YYREEE (reference sequence). The CDR3 sequence is CASSLEPGHPTNEKLFF. For the CDR3, the DNA is TGTGCCAGCAGCTTGGAACCGGGACACCCAACTAATGAAAAACTGTTTTTT.

The V call is TRBV7-2, the J call TRBJ1-2; D gene unclear. Trimming pared 1 base from V and 6 bases from J, leaving 9 bases between. The CDR3 is 13 amino acids. CDR1 and CDR2 from the germline V gene are SGHTA and FQGNSA. The CDR3, as DNA: TGTGCCAGCAGCTTAGGGTCCCAGGATGGCTACACCTTC. Translating gives CASSLGSQDGYTF.

V usage is TRBV5-4 and J usage is TRBJ2-2, with a possible D match to TRBD1 (6 bases). V dropped 4 bases and J dropped 5 bases, with 15 bases sitting between them. This CDR3 is built from 15 residues. Germline V gene data show CDR1 as SGHNT and CDR2 as YYREEE (reference sequence). The CDR3 bases are TGTGCCAGCAGCCTACCCAGGGGAAATACCGGGGAGCTGTTTTTT. Translation gives CASSLPRGNTGELFF.

V usage is TRBV18 and J usage is TRBJ1-4; TRBD1 agrees at 7 bases. The J segment lost 8 bases and the V segment lost 5 bases, leaving 20 bases of the junction unmatched. The CDR3 is made up of 18 amino acids. Germline CDR1 reads KGHSH; CDR2 reads LQKENI. Written as DNA, the CDR3 is TGTGCCAGCTCAGCCTATCAGGGTCCTCCCTCCAGGGGGGAAAAACTGTTTTTT. Amino acid sequence: CASSAYQGPPSRGEKLFF.

The chain couples TRBV4-2 to TRBJ2-5, with 15 bases matching TRBD2. The CDR3 totals 17 residues. Trimming took 4 bases from V and 2 from J; bases not matched to a gene: 5. Germline V gene lookup returns CDR1 LGHNA and CDR2 YNFKEQ. In nucleotides, the CDR3 is TGTGCCAGCAGCCTCACGGGGACTAGCGGGGGGCAAGAGACCCAGTACTTC. It is translated as CASSLTGTSGGQETQYF.

This clone was seen a few times. V gene TRBV27 combines with J gene TRBJ2-3, with a tentative D call TRBD1 (6 bases). This CDR3 is built from 13 residues. Germline loops: CDR1 MNHEY, CDR2 SMNVEV (reference sequence). Trimming took 7 bases from V and 4 from J, leaving 12 bases between them. CDR3 region: CASKLGASDTQYF. The CDR3 DNA follows: TGTGCCAGCAAATTGGGGGCTTCAGATACGCAGTATTTT.

V and J are TRBV5-1 and TRBJ2-1; 9 bases are shared with TRBD1. The CDR3 sequence is 14 residues long. Trimming at V came to 0 bases and at J to 9 bases, leaving 4 bases not matched to a gene. Looked up from germline, CDR1 is SGHRS and CDR2 is YFSETQ. In DNA form, the CDR3 reads TGCGCCAGCAGCTTGGGACAGGGGGGGCCTGAGCAGTTCTTC. Its protein product is CASSLGQGGPEQFF.

The chain has TRBV5-6 and TRBJ1-1; tentatively, D is TRBD1 (5 bases). Trimming removed 3 bases at V and 5 bases at J, with 17 bases between. This CDR3 is 15 amino acids long. Per the germline V gene, CDR1 is SGHDT and CDR2 is YYEEEE. DNA of the CDR3: TGTGCCAGCAGCTCCTCGGGACTCCCCGGTACTGAAGCTTTCTTT. This translates into CASSSSGLPGTEAFF.

The CDR3 region is CASSYDRDIRNTEAFF. The CDR3 coding sequence is TGCGCCAGCAGTTACGACCGGGACATACGGAACACTGAAGCTTTCTTT. This chain connects TRBV5-1 to TRBJ1-1, with D perhaps matching TRBD1 (6 bases). V lost 5 bases, J lost 1 base, and 18 bases lay in between. CDR1 and CDR2 (germline): SGHRS, YFSETQ. This CDR3 has 16 residues.

CDR3 coding DNA: TGTGCCAGCAGCGTAGCGACAGGGAACACTGAAGCTTTCTTT. Translation gives CASSVATGNTEAFF. This chain links TRBV9 with TRBJ1-1, with a possible D match to TRBD1 (6 bases). Trimming cost V 0 bases and J 1 base, with 7 bases left between them. This CDR3 spans 14 amino acids. Germline loops: CDR1 SGDLS, CDR2 YYNGEE.

This clone occurred once. The chain couples TRBV6-6 to TRBJ1-1; the D gene is possibly TRBD1 (5 bases). CDR1 MNHNY and CDR2 SVGAGI come from the germline V gene (reference sequence). Trimming pared 8 bases from V and 0 bases from J, leaving 16 bases between. There are 15 residues in the CDR3. CDR3 DNA: TGTGCCAGCCAAGGGGAGGGGTCCATGAACACTGAAGCTTTCTTT. It is translated as CASQGEGSMNTEAFF.

This clone was seen only a few times. This chain's CDR3 is CAWSRDRPLGYTF. Here the CDR3 DNA reads TGTGCCTGGAGCCGGGACAGACCTCTTGGCTACACCTTC. The rearrangement links TRBV30 to TRBJ1-2, with 7 bases that match TRBD1. The CDR3 extends over 13 amino acids. V was clipped by 3 bases and J by 7 bases; unmatched bases: 8. Per the germline V gene, CDR1 is GTSNPN and CDR2 is SVGIG (reference sequence).

CDR3 region: CASTGVETQYF. CDR3 nucleotide sequence: TGCGCCAGCACCGGGGTGGAGACCCAGTACTTC. The V and J genes are TRBV5-1 and TRBJ2-5, with TRBD2 as a possible D gene (5 bases). Germline CDR1 is SGHRS and CDR2 is YFSETQ. Trimming cost V 6 bases and J 5 bases, with 8 bases left between them. The CDR3 sequence is 11 residues long.

This clone was seen only once. V and J are TRBV29-1 and TRBJ1-2; 8 nucleotides match TRBD1. CDR1 and CDR2 from the germline V gene are SQVTM and ANQGSEA. V was pared by 6 bases and J by 4 bases, with 7 bases of the junction left unmatched. CDR3 size: 13 residues. CDR3 in DNA: TGCAGCGTGGAACCGGGACAGGCCTATGGCTACACCTTC. Encoded protein: CSVEPGQAYGYTF.

V is TRBV19 and J is TRBJ1-1; 8 bases match TRBD1. V trimming: 4 bases; J trimming: 6 bases; junction bases outside the gene matches: 13. CDR3 length equals 16 residues. CDR1 is LNHDA and CDR2 is SQIVND in the germline V gene (reference sequence). DNA for the CDR3: TGTGCCAGTAGTAAGGACAGGGCGCGGTTTCAGGCTGAAGCTTTCTTT. Residues: CASSKDRARFQAEAFF.

The gene calls are TRBV14 and TRBJ1-2; 9 positions match TRBD1. Germline V gene lookup returns CDR1 SGHDN and CDR2 FVKESK. This CDR3 is built from 14 residues. V lost 4 bases and J lost 5; bases outside the gene matches: 5. The CDR3 DNA is TGTGCCAGCAGCCTCATGGGACAGGGTTATGGCTACACCTTC. Translating it yields CASSLMGQGYGYTF.

The chain combines TRBV4-2 with TRBJ1-6, with 9 bases matching TRBD1. Trimming took 3 bases from V and 10 from J; bases not matched to a gene: 4. This CDR3 is 14 amino acids long. Germline V gene sequence: CDR1 LGHNA, CDR2 YNFKEQ. The CDR3 is CASSQRTGDSPLHF. The CDR3 nucleotides are TGTGCCAGCAGCCAGCGGACAGGGGACTCACCCCTCCACTTT.

Worth noting for this clone: At one end the junction does not follow the germline gene, possibly because of a read error. The chain recombines TRBV7-7 with TRBJ2-1; TRBD2 might be the D (6 bases). CDR3 length: 12 amino acids. Germline CDR1 is SSHAT and CDR2 is FNYEAQ (reference sequence). The CDR3 region is CASSPIGGEQFF. The CDR3 DNA reads TGTGCTAGCAGCCCCATCGGGGGTGAGCAGTTCTTC.

This clone turned up a few times. The J gene is TRBJ2-3, the V gene TRBV19, with TRBD1 matching over 8 bases. The ends lost 6 bases at V and 1 base at J; junction bases unmatched: 6. The length of the CDR3 is 15 residues. Germline V gene data show CDR1 as LNHDA and CDR2 as SQIVND (reference sequence). CDR3 residues: CASSHPGQGTDTQYF. Written as DNA, the CDR3 is TGTGCCAGTAGCCACCCGGGACAGGGCACAGATACGCAGTATTTT. Combining the CDR3 with reference TRBV19 and TRBJ2-3 gives the whole variable domain DGGITQSPKYLFRKEGQNVTLSCEQNLNHDAMYWYRQDPGQGLRLIYYSQIVNDFQKGDIAEGYSVSREKKESFPLTVTSAQKNPTAFYLCASSHPGQGTDTQYFGPGTRLTVL.